One and the same sample provided the 22 T cell receptor beta chains below, sequenced in a study of blood T cell repertoires in COVID-19 (dated by TCRdb to the early 2020s). The method behind the library was the immunoSEQ multiplex PCR assay. TCRdb took this table from immuneACCESS and kept in-frame rearrangements with V and J called. Such tables lack part of the clones; where checked against another copy, unresolved V genes explain under half of the gap, and the rest is unexplained. The sample has roughly 130,000 clones on record, about 80% of them singletons. About 9.6% of the sample goes to the ten largest clones. The specimen sequenced was peripheral blood. The receptors were gathered from a man aged 35-49 years with active or convalescent COVID-19.

The V gene is TRBV5-1, the J gene TRBJ2-1; TRBD2 matches 12 bases. Trimming cost V 4 bases and J 7 bases; bases outside gene matches: 9. Germline CDR1 SGHRS, CDR2 YFSETQ. This CDR3 region has 16 residues. Here the CDR3 reads CASSPSSGGALNEQFF. The CDR3 bases are TGCGCCAGCAGCCCTTCTAGCGGGGGGGCGCTGAATGAGCAGTTCTTC.

This chain connects TRBV15 to TRBJ1-3; the D is unclear. Germline loops: CDR1 LNHNV, CDR2 YYDKDF (reference sequence). There are 13 residues in the CDR3. Trimming pared 5 bases from V and 0 bases from J, leaving 5 bases between. CDR3 sequence (DNA): TGTGCCACCAGCTCTTTCTCTGGAAACACCATATATTTT. It is translated as CATSSFSGNTIYF.

This clone was seen more than once but under ten times. The chain couples TRBV7-9 to TRBJ1-1; no firm D call. Trimming stripped 5 bases from V and 3 bases from J, with 19 bases between. The V gene's germline CDR1 is SEHNR and CDR2 FQNEAQ (reference sequence). The CDR3 length is 16 residues. The CDR3 coding sequence is TGTGCCAGCAGCCACGCCCGACCTACCCGGGACACTGAAGCTTTCTTT. Protein: CASSHARPTRDTEAFF.

This clone showed up just once. The V call is TRBV5-8, the J call TRBJ1-2; D gene uncertain. Germline lookup yields CDR1 SGHTS and CDR2 YDEGEE. This CDR3 is built from 10 residues. The germline V and J ends were trimmed by 7 bases and 3 bases, with 4 bases remaining between them. The CDR3 is CASADYGYTF. As DNA, the CDR3 is TGTGCCAGCGCGGACTATGGCTACACCTTC.

This sequence joins TRBV25-1 and TRBJ1-3; D might be TRBD1 (5 bases). Germline loops: CDR1 MGHDK, CDR2 SYGVNS. The CDR3 has 15 residues. Trimming stripped 7 bases from V and 3 bases from J, with 16 bases between. CDR3 sequence reads: CASIAGGLGGNTIYF. CDR3 nucleotide sequence: TGTGCCAGCATCGCGGGGGGTTTGGGTGGAAACACCATATATTTT. Looking up the rest from reference TRBV25-1 and TRBJ1-3 gives the full variable domain: EADIYQTPRYLVIGTGKKITLECSQTMGHDKMYWYQQDPGMELHLIHYSYGVNSTEKGDLSSESTVSRIRTEHFPLTLESARPSHTSQYLCASIAGGLGGNTIYFGEGSWLTVV.

The chain has TRBV6-5 and TRBJ2-7, with TRBD1 identical over 8 bases. The CDR3 is 15 amino acids. After removal of 6 bases from V and 0 bases from J, the junction contained 7 bases not matched to a gene. CDR1 MNHEY and CDR2 SVGAGI come from the germline V gene. CDR3 residues: CASRDRARSSYEQYF. CDR3 sequence (DNA): TGTGCCAGCAGGGACAGGGCCAGGAGCTCCTACGAGCAGTACTTC.

The chain carries TRBV5-4 and TRBJ2-3, with D uncertain. The CDR3 spans 15 residues. The germline V gene has CDR1 SGHNT and CDR2 YYREEE (reference sequence). V was trimmed by 0 bases and J by 3 bases, leaving 11 bases between them. CDR3 loop: CASSLESQATDTQYF. CDR3 nucleotides: TGTGCCAGCAGCTTGGAGTCTCAAGCGACAGATACGCAGTATTTT.

V usage is TRBV6-5 and J usage is TRBJ1-5; the D gene is possibly TRBD1 (6 bases). Germline CDR1 and CDR2: MNHEY and SVGAGI. Trimming took off 6 bases at V and 5 bases at J, with 11 bases between the two ends. This CDR3 contains 13 residues. CDR3 in amino acids: CASSPTGDQPQHF. The CDR3 region has the DNA TGTGCCAGCAGCCCGACAGGAGATCAGCCCCAGCATTTT.

The table lists this clone with a count of one. The chain joins TRBV5-1 to TRBJ1-4, with D possibly TRBD1 on 6 matching bases. The CDR3 runs 14 residues. In germline, CDR1 is SGHRS, CDR2 YFSETQ. Trimming removed 3 bases from V and 0 bases from J, with 6 bases in between. The CDR3 DNA reads as TGCGCCAGCAGCTGGGACACAACTAATGAAAAACTGTTTTTT. Its protein product is CASSWDTTNEKLFF.

The genes are TRBV2 and TRBJ2-5; the D is unclear. Per the germline V gene, CDR1 is SNHLY and CDR2 is FYNNEI. The CDR3 is 14 amino acids. With 2 bases removed from V and 1 base from J, the gap between germline ends came to 8 bases. The CDR3 DNA reads as TGTGCCAGCAGTGAACGGCGGTTCCAAGAGACCCAGTACTTC. This gives the protein CASSERRFQETQYF.

The chain links TRBV7-9 to TRBJ2-1; the match to TRBD2 covers 8 bases. The V and J ends lost 1 base and 10 bases, in that order; junction bases with no gene match: 12. Germline assignment: CDR1 SEHNR and CDR2 FQNEAQ (reference sequence). The CDR3 totals 16 residues. The CDR3 loop is CASSLVSGGALLEQFF. The CDR3 DNA reads as TGTGCCAGCAGCTTAGTCAGCGGGGGAGCTCTATTGGAGCAGTTCTTC.

The chain couples TRBV6-5 to TRBJ2-3, with D possibly matching TRBD1 (7 bases). The CDR3 is made up of 14 amino acids. V lost 7 bases and J lost 2, with 13 bases in between. Looked up from germline, CDR1 is MNHEY and CDR2 is SVGAGI. The CDR3 region has the DNA TGTGCCAGCATGGAGGGACAGATCACAGATACGCAGTATTTT. It specifies CASMEGQITDTQYF.

This clone was detected many times. This chain connects TRBV6-6 to TRBJ2-1; 7 bases map to TRBD2. Trimming cost V 5 bases and J 5 bases; bases outside gene matches: 15. CDR1 is MNHNY and CDR2 is SVGAGI in the germline V gene (reference sequence). This CDR3 region has 17 residues. The CDR3 is CASSPLSSAGPHNEQFF. The CDR3 DNA is TGTGCCAGCAGTCCGTTAAGTTCAGCGGGGCCCCACAATGAGCAGTTCTTC.

J is TRBJ1-4 and V is TRBV9, with D possibly TRBD1 on 5 matching bases. The CDR3 has 15 residues. From germline, CDR1 is SGDLS and CDR2 YYNGEE. Trimming removed 1 base from V and 4 bases from J, with 11 bases in between. The CDR3 loop is CASSVSLGLNEKLFF. The CDR3 DNA is TGTGCCAGCAGCGTAAGTCTGGGACTTAATGAAAAACTGTTTTTT. Full variable domain (remainder filled in from reference TRBV9 and TRBJ1-4): DSGVTQTPKHLITATGQRVTLRCSPRSGDLSVYWYQQSLDQGLQFLIQYYNGEERAKGNILERFSAQQFPDLHSELNLSSLELGDSALYFCASSVSLGLNEKLFFGSGTQLSVL.

This clone appeared a few times. The chain uses TRBV5-5 and TRBJ2-1; 7 bases line up with TRBD1. V shed 4 bases, J shed 9 bases, and the junction held 13 bases outside the gene matches. This CDR3 comprises 15 residues. The germline V gene has CDR1 SGHKS and CDR2 YYEKEE (reference sequence). Here the CDR3 reads CASSALRAGGSEQFF. The CDR3, as DNA: TGTGCCAGCAGCGCCCTCCGGGCAGGGGGTAGTGAGCAGTTCTTC.

The genes are TRBV28 and TRBJ1-2; 8 bases are a match to TRBD1. Germline V gene sequence: CDR1 MDHEN, CDR2 SYDVKM. The CDR3 is 14 residues long. Losses at the gene ends were 2 bases for V and 5 bases for J; bases not matched to a gene: 4. The CDR3 DNA is TGTGCCAGCAGTTTAACCAGGGGGCAATATGGCTACACCTTC. Amino acid sequence: CASSLTRGQYGYTF.

This clone was seen more than once but under ten times. V is TRBV3-1 (or the pseudogene TRBV3-2) and J is TRBJ2-4; weak D call: TRBD1 (6 bases). Germline CDR1 and CDR2: LGHDT and YNNKEL (reference sequence). V was cut by 0 bases and J by 14 bases, with 14 bases left in between. The CDR3 has 13 amino acids. The CDR3 region is CASSQESAGVEYF. CDR3 nucleotides: TGTGCCAGCAGCCAAGAATCGGCAGGGGTGGAGTACTTC.

This clone was seen only once. V is TRBV7-6 and J is TRBJ2-6, with D possibly matching TRBD1 (5 bases). Germline CDR1 reads SGHVS; CDR2 reads FNYEAQ. Trimming left V 5 bases short and J 0 bases short, with 11 bases between. The CDR3 sequence is 16 residues long. CDR3 amino acids: CASSPPQDSGANVLTF. The CDR3 bases are TGTGCCAGCAGCCCCCCACAGGACTCTGGGGCCAACGTCCTGACTTTC.

This chain connects TRBV3-1 (or the pseudogene TRBV3-2) to TRBJ2-1; 12 bases map to TRBD1. Per the germline V gene, CDR1 is LGHDT and CDR2 is YNNKEL (reference sequence). CDR3 length: 12 amino acids. With V trimmed by 4 bases and J by 15 bases, 4 bases remained unmatched. In DNA form, the CDR3 reads TGTGCCAGCAGCCCGGGGACAGGGGGCCTGTTCTTC. Its protein product is CASSPGTGGLFF.

The chain joins TRBV7-9 to TRBJ1-1; D remains unclear. This CDR3 has 14 residues. Germline V gene sequence: CDR1 SEHNR, CDR2 FQNEAQ (reference sequence). The germline V and J ends were trimmed by 6 bases and 1 base, with 12 bases remaining between them. CDR3 loop: CASSSLTRNTEAFF. The DNA for the CDR3 is TGTGCCAGCAGTTCCTTGACACGGAACACTGAAGCTTTCTTT.

CDR3 nucleotide sequence: TGTGCCAGCATCCACCGGACAGCCTCGTCCTACGAGCAGTACTTC. This gives the protein CASIHRTASSYEQYF. The chain has TRBV2 and TRBJ2-7, with D possibly being TRBD1 (6 bases). The CDR3 has 15 amino acids. Trimming took off 7 bases at V and 1 base at J, with 17 bases between the two ends. Germline V gene data show CDR1 as SNHLY and CDR2 as FYNNEI.

The chain combines TRBV25-1 with TRBJ2-1; 7 bases line up with TRBD1. Germline V CDR1 and CDR2: MGHDK, SYGVNS. With V trimmed by 7 bases and J by 6 bases, 9 bases remained unmatched. The CDR3 extends over 14 amino acids. The CDR3 nucleotides are TGTGCCAGCAAGGGGGCAGGTGGGTCCAATGAGCAGTTCTTC. It specifies CASKGAGGSNEQFF.